This T cell receptor (beta chain) originates from a study of technical replicates of blood from a few donors. The V gene end was trimmed by 6 bases and the J gene end by 4 bases; junction bases not matched to a gene: 11. This CDR3 region has 16 residues. Per germline, CDR1 SNHLY and CDR2 FYNNEI. TCRdb's copy holds only in-frame clones and misses some; the assay was immunoSEQ multiplex PCR. The sample records around 16,000 clones, approximately 88% being singletons. This TCR derives from a human donor in good health. Sequenced material: PBMCs. The J gene is TRBJ2-1, the V gene TRBV2; 8 bases match TRBD1. CDR3 loop: CASRQTGADRYNEQFF. CDR3 coding DNA: TGTGCCAGCAGGCAGACAGGGGCCGACCGGTACAATGAGCAGTTCTTC.